This TCR beta chain was observed in a study of shared clonotypes between healthy human individuals. Study-level findings and limits: Across subsets, estimated richness was generally greater for naive than for memory populations.

Comments on this clone: The antigen remains undetermined.

Together with CD45RO+ cells, CCR7-negative CD45RA+ TemRA cells were included in CD8 memory. Assay execution took place at the deep level. Several immunoSEQ plates held equal portions of the genomic DNA taken from each subset. The protocol was immunoSEQ multiplex PCR, while the TCRdb copy is restricted to in-frame clones and leaves out a portion. This sample has roughly 720,000 clones, with roughly 91% found just once. Trimming shortened V by 0 bases and J by 4 bases, and 12 bases separated the two germline ends. This CDR3 region has 14 residues. Germline V CDR1 and CDR2: SQVTM, ANQGSEA. J is TRBJ1-2 and V is TRBV29-1; D call uncertain. The sequencing sample was made of memory CD8+ T cells from PBMCs. Subset: CD45RO+ cells pooled with CCR7-negative TemRA cells. The sequence came from a man between 18 and 35 years old in good health. Some clones in this sample may be carry-over from other donors' samples. CDR3 sequence reads: CSVEDFTSGYGYTF. CDR3 nucleotide sequence: TGCAGCGTTGAAGATTTTACGTCTGGCTATGGCTACACCTTC.